A selection of T cell receptor beta chains follows, all from one sample in a study of CD8 T cells in Susac syndrome. From the immunoSEQ multiplex PCR reads, TCRdb called clonotypes with MiXCR, one entry per CDR3 protein. The table records 230,000 or so distinct CDR3 sequences, 95% of them present only once. Sequenced: CD4+ T cells from PBMCs. These receptors were obtained from a human donor with multiple sclerosis. CDR3s include the opening cysteine and the closing phenylalanine or tryptophan. D genes are given only for firm matches. Size is omitted from some rows. Given values are once, few, many or a class for expanded clones.

TRBV12-3/TRBV12-4	.	.	TRBJ1-2	CASSLALTYGYTF	TGTGCCAGCAGTTTAGCGCTGACCTATGGCTACACCTTC
TRBV5-1	TRBD2	once	TRBJ2-1	CASRYTSGGATNEQFF	TGCGCCAGCAGATACACTAGCGGGGGGGCCACCAATGAGCAGTTCTTC
TRBV7-2	TRBD1	.	TRBJ1-3	CASRTGAGNTIYF	TGTGCCAGTCGGACAGGGGCTGGAAACACCATATATTTT
TRBV25-1	.	.	TRBJ1-5	CASSLRENNQPQHF	TGTGCCAGCAGTCTCAGGGAGAACAATCAGCCCCAGCATTTT
TRBV5-1	.	.	TRBJ1-2	CASSLTPGTYDDYGYTF	TGCGCCAGCAGCTTAACTCCCGGGACCTACGATGACTATGGCTACACCTTC
TRBV18	.	few	TRBJ1-1	CASSGGSTEAFF	TGTGCCAGCTCAGGGGGGAGCACTGAAGCTTTCTTT
TRBV29-1	TRBD1	.	TRBJ2-7	CSVATGTGSAYEQYF	TGCAGCGTAGCAACCGGGACAGGGAGCGCCTACGAGCAGTACTTC
TRBV6-5	.	.	TRBJ2-5	CASGYPWMTQYF	TGTGCCAGCGGCTACCCATGGATGACCCAGTACTTC
TRBV28	.	.	TRBJ1-2	CASSASTGRGYTF	TGTGCCAGCAGTGCTTCGACAGGAAGAGGCTACACCTTC
TRBV25-1	.	once	TRBJ1-1	CASSPPMAGGRLAFF	TGTGCCAGCAGTCCCCCCATGGCAGGCGGTAGGTTGGCTTTCTTT
TRBV29-1	.	.	TRBJ2-2	CSVEDGRQTGELFF	TGCAGCGTTGAAGATGGTCGACAGACCGGGGAGCTGTTTTTT
TRBV12-3/TRBV12-4	TRBD2	.	TRBJ2-5	CASSPGAGARETQYF	TGTGCCAGCAGTCCTGGAGCGGGGGCTCGGGAGACCCAGTACTTC
TRBV5-1	TRBD2	.	TRBJ2-1	CASSLVAGVTNEQFF	TGCGCCAGCAGCTTGGTAGCGGGAGTGACAAATGAGCAGTTCTTC
TRBV2	TRBD1	.	TRBJ1-1	CASSDQWTGTNTEAFF	TGTGCCAGCAGTGACCAGTGGACAGGGACGAACACTGAAGCTTTCTTT
TRBV19	.	once	TRBJ1-6	CASTRTGGYSPLHF	TGTGCCAGTACCCGGACCGGGGGTTATTCACCCCTCCACTTT
TRBV5-6	TRBD1	.	TRBJ1-2	CASSLLLSTGGEDYGYTF	TGTGCCAGCAGCTTGCTTCTCTCGACAGGGGGCGAGGACTATGGCTACACCTTC
TRBV11-2	.	.	TRBJ2-7	CASREIPGNEQYF	TGTGCCAGCAGAGAAATACCTGGGAACGAGCAGTACTTC
TRBV7-9	.	.	TRBJ1-1	CASSLLGLSGTEAFF	TGTGCCAGCAGCTTGTTGGGCCTATCGGGCACTGAAGCTTTCTTT
TRBV9	.	.	TRBJ2-1	CASSVEVASAAYNEQFF	TGTGCCAGCAGCGTAGAGGTTGCCAGCGCTGCCTACAATGAGCAGTTCTTC
TRBV29-1	TRBD1	.	TRBJ2-7	CSVGDRGWNEQYF	TGCAGCGTCGGTGACAGGGGGTGGAACGAGCAGTACTTC
TRBV27	.	.	TRBJ1-5	CASSSGVLSNQPQHF	TGTGCCAGCAGCTCAGGGGTTCTGAGCAATCAGCCCCAGCATTTT
TRBV7-9	.	.	TRBJ2-1	CASGGTSYNEQFF	TGTGCCAGCGGGGGGACGTCCTACAATGAGCAGTTCTTC
TRBV30	.	.	TRBJ1-4	CAWSRWDTGILFF	TGTGCCTGGAGCCGATGGGACACCGGGATACTGTTTTTT
TRBV3-1	TRBD1	.	TRBJ2-3	CASSQGTGGTDTQYF	TGTGCCAGCAGCCAAGGGACAGGAGGAACAGATACGCAGTATTTT
TRBV7-9	.	.	TRBJ2-3	CASRPTDTQYF	TGTGCCAGCAGACCCACAGATACGCAGTATTTT
TRBV6-5	.	.	TRBJ2-5	CASSYWRGRGGQETQYF	TGTGCCAGCAGTTACTGGAGGGGGAGAGGGGGCCAAGAGACCCAGTACTTC
TRBV9	.	once	TRBJ1-1	CASSGGGVNTEAFF	TGTGCCAGCAGTGGAGGAGGAGTGAACACTGAAGCTTTCTTT
TRBV7-9	TRBD2	.	TRBJ2-3	CASSTSGTDTQYF	TGTGCCAGCAGCACTAGCGGCACAGATACGCAGTATTTT
TRBV12-3/TRBV12-4	TRBD2	.	TRBJ2-1	CASSLGTSSYNEQFF	TGTGCCAGCAGTTTGGGGACTAGCTCCTACAATGAGCAGTTCTTC
TRBV12-5	TRBD2	.	TRBJ2-6	CASATVAGGRSGANVLTF	TGTGCTAGTGCGACGGTAGCGGGAGGACGCTCTGGGGCCAACGTCCTGACTTTC
TRBV24-1	TRBD1	.	TRBJ2-3	CATSDSQGFSTDTQYF	TGTGCCACCAGTGATTCACAGGGGTTTAGCACAGATACGCAGTATTTT
TRBV27	.	.	TRBJ2-2	CASSAGRANTGELFF	TGTGCCAGCAGTGCCGGCAGAGCCAACACCGGGGAGCTGTTTTTT
TRBV30	.	.	TRBJ2-3	CAWGGSTQYF	TGTGCCTGGGGGGGCTCTACGCAGTATTTT